The clone carrying this T cell receptor (beta chain) has just one count. TCRdb keeps only in-frame clones here, not all; method: immunoSEQ multiplex PCR. The sample has 100,000 to 150,000 clones; roughly 92% are singletons. Germline CDR1 is SGHRS and CDR2 is YFSETQ. With 9 bases removed from V and 0 bases from J, the gap between germline ends came to 20 bases. The length of the CDR3 is 16 residues. This record comes from a study of control samples from healthy donors and cancer patients. This clonotype originated in a man younger than 30 in good health. The chain combines TRBV5-1 with TRBJ2-3; tentatively, D is TRBD1 (5 bases). Sequenced sample: blood. CDR3 DNA sequence: TGCGCCATCCAGGGAAGGGGCAAGGTGAGCACAGATACGCAGTATTTT. Encoded protein: CAIQGRGKVSTDTQYF.